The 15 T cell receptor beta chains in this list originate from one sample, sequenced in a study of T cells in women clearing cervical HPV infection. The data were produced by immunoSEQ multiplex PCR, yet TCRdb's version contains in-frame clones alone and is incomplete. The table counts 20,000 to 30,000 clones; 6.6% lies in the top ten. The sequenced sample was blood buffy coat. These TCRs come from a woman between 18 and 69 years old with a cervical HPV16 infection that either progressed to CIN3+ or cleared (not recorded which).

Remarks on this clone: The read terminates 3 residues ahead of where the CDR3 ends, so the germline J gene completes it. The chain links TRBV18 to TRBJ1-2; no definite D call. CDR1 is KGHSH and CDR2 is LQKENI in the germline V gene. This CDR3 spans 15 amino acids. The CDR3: CASSPGEVSSDTYTF. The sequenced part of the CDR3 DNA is TGTGCCAGCTCCCCCGGGGAGGTCTCGTCAGATACC.

The CDR3 protein is CASSFGDYNSPLFF. The CDR3 bases that were read are TGCGCCAGCAGCTTCGGGGACTATAATTCACCA. The V call is TRBV5-1, the J call TRBJ1-4; a possible D gene is TRBD1 (5 bases). The DNA ends 3 residues before the CDR3 does, and the rest of the CDR3 is filled in from the germline J gene. The CDR3 loop spans 14 amino acids. Germline V gene data show CDR1 as SGHRS and CDR2 as YFSETQ.

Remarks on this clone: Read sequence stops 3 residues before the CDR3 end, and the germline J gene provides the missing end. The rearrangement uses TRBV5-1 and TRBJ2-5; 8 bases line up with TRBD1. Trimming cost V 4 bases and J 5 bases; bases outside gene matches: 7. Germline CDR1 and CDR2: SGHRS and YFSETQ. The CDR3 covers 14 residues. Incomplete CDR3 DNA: TGCGCCAGCAGCCCTGGACAGGGCGGCGAGACC. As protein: CASSPGQGGET. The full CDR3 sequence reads CASSPGQGGETQYF.

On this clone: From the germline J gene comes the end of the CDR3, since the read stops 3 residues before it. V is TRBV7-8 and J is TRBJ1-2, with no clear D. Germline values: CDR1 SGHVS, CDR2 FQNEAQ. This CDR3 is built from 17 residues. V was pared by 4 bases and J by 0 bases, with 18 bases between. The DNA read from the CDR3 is TGTGCCAGCAGCTCCCTTAGCGTGGGCAGAACTAACTATGGC. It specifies CASSSLSVGRTNYG. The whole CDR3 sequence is CASSSLSVGRTNYGYTF.

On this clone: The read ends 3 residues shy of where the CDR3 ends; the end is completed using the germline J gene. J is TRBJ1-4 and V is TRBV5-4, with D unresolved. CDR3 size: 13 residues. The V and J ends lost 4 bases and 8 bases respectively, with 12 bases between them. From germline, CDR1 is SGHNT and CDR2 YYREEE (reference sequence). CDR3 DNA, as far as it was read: TGTGCCAGCAGCGCCTGGGTGGGCGAAAAA. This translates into CASSAWVGEK. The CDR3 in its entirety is CASSAWVGEKLFF.

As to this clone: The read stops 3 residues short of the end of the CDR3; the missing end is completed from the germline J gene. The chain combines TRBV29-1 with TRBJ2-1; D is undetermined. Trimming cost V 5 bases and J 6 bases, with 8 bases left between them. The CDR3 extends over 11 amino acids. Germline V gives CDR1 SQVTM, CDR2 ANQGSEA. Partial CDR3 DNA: TGCAGCGTTTTATACATCAATGAG. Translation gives CSVLYINE. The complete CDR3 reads CSVLYINEQFF.

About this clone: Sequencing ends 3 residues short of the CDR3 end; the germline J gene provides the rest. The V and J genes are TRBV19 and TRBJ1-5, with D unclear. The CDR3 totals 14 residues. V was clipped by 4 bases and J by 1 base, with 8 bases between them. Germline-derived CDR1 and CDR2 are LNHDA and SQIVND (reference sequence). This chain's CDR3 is CASSTAGSNQPQHF. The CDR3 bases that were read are TGTGCCAGTAGTACCGCGGGGAGCAATCAGCCC.

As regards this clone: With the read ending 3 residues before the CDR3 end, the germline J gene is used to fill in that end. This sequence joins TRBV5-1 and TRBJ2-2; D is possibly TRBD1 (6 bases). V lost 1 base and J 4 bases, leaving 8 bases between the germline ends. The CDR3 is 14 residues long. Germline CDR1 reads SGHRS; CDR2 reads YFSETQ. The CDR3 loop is CASSLRGSTGELFF. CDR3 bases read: TGCGCCAGCAGCTTGAGGGGGAGCACCGGGGAG.

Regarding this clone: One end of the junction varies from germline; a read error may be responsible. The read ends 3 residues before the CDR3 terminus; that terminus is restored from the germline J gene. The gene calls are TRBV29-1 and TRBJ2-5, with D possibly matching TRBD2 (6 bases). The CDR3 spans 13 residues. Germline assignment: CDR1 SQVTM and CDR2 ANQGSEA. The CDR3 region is CRVATRRGETQYF. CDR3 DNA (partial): TGCAGGGTTGCTACCAGGCGGGGCGAGACC.

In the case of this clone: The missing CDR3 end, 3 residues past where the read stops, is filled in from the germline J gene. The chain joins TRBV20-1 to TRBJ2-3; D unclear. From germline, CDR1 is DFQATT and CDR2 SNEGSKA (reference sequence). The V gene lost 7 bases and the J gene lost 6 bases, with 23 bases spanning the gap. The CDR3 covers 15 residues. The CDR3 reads CSVPSRAHRTDTQYF. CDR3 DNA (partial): TGCAGTGTCCCGTCAAGGGCCCACAGAACGGATACG.

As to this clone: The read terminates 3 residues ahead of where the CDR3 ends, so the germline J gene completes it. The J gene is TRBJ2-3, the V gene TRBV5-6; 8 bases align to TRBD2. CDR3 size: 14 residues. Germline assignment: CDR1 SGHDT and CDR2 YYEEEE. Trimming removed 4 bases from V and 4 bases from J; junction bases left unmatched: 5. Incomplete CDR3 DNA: TGTGCCAGCAGCGGAAGCGGGAGTGCAGATACG. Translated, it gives CASSGSGSADT. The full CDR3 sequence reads CASSGSGSADTQYF. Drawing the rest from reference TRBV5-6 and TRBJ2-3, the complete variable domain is DAGVTQSPTHLIKTRGQQVTLRCSPKSGHDTVSWYQQALGQGPQFIFQYYEEEERQRGNFPDRFSGHQFPNYSSELNVNALLLGDSALYLCASSGSGSADTQYFGPGTRLTVL.

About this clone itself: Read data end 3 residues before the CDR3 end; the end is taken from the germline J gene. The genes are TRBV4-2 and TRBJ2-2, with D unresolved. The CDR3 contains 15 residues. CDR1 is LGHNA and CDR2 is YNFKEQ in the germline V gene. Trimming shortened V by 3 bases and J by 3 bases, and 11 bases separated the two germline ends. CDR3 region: CASSQGHSDTGELFF. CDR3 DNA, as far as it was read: TGTGCCAGCAGCCAGGGCCATTCGGACACCGGGGAG.

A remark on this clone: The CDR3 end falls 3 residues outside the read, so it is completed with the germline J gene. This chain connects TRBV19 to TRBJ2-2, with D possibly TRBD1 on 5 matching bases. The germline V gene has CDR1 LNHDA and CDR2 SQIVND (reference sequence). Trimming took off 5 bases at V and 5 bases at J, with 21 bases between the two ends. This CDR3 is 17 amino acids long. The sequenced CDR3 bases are TGTGCCAGTAGTCGAACATTGGGGCAGGGATTTACCGGGGAG. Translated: CASSRTLGQGFTGE. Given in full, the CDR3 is CASSRTLGQGFTGELFF.

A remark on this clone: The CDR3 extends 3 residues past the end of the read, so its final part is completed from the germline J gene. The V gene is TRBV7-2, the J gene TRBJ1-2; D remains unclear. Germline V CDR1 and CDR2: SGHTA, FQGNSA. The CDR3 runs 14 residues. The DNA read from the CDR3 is TGTGCCAGCAGTCCATCCCGTAGTCTTTACGAC. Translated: CASSPSRSLYD. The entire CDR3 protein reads CASSPSRSLYDYTF. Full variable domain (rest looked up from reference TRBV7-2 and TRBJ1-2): GAGVSQSPSNKVTEKGKDVELRCDPISGHTALYWYRQSLGQGLEFLIYFQGNSAPDKSGLPSDRFSAERTGGSVSTLTIQRTQQEDSAVYLCASSPSRSLYDYTFGSGTRLTVV.

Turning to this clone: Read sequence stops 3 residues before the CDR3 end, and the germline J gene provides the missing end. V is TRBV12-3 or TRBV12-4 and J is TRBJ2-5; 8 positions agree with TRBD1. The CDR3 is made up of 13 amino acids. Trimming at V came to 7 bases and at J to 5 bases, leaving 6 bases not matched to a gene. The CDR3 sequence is CASTQGARETQYF. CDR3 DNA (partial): TGTGCCAGCACCCAGGGGGCGCGGGAGACC.